The entry below describes one TCR beta chain. The sample belongs to a study of cytomegalovirus exposure and HLA in healthy donors. With 60 Vbeta and 13 Jbeta primers, the PCR was carried out. Here immunoSEQ multiplex PCR was the method, and the copy in TCRdb shows in-frame clones only, minus some. This table has approximately 110,000 clones, almost 70% appearing once. CDR3 length: 13 amino acids. CDR1 is SGHNT, CDR2 YENEEA, per germline. Trimming shortened V by 8 bases and J by 1 base, and 9 bases separated the two germline ends. The sequence came from a man between 25 and 39 years old in good health and CMV-seropositive. The chain links TRBV11-3 to TRBJ2-1; possible D gene TRBD1, 6 bases. The material sequenced was PBMCs. In DNA, the CDR3 is TGTGCCAGCTCACAGGGATCCTACAATGAGCAGTTCTTC. Encoded protein: CASSQGSYNEQFF.